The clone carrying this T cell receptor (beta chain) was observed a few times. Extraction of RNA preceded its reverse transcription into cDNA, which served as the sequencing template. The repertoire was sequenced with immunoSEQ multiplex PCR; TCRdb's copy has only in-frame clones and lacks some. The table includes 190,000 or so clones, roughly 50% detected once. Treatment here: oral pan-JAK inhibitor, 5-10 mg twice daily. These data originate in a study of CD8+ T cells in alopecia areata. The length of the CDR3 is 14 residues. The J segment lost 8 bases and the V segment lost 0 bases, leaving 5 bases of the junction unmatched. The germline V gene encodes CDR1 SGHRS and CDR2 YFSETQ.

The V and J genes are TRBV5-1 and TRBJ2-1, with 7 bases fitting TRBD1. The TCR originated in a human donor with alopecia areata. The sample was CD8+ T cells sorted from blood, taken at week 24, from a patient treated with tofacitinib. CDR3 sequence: CASSLGDRVDEQFF. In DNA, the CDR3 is TGCGCCAGCAGCTTGGGCGACAGGGTGGATGAGCAGTTCTTC.